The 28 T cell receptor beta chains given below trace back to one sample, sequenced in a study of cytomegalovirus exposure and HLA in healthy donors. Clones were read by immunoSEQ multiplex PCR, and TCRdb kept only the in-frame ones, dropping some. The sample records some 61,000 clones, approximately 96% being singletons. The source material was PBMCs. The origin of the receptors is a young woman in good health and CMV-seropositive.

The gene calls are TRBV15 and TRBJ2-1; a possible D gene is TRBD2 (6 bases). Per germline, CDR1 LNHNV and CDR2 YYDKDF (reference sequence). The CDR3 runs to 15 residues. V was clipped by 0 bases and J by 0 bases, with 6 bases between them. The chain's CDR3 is CATSRERGSYNEQFF. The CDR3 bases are TGTGCCACCAGCAGAGAGCGGGGCTCCTACAATGAGCAGTTCTTC.

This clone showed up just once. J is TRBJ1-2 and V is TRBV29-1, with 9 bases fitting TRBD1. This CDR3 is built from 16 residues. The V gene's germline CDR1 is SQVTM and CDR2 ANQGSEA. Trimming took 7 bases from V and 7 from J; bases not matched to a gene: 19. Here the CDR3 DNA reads TGCAGCGCCGGCCCCGACCCGGGACAGGGATCGGGTGGCTACACCTTC. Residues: CSAGPDPGQGSGGYTF.

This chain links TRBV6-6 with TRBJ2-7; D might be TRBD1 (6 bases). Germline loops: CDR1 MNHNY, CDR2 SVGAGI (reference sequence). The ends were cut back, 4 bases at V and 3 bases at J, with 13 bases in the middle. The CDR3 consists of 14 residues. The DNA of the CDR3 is TGTGCCAGCAGTTCGCAGGGGTCAATCTACGAGCAGTACTTC. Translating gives CASSSQGSIYEQYF.

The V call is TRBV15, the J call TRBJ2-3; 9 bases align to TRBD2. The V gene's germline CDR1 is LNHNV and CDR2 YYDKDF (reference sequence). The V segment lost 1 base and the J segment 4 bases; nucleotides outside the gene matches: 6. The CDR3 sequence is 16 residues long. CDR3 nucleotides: TGTGCCACCAGCAGAGGCGGGGCGGGAGGGTCAGATACGCAGTATTTT. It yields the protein CATSRGGAGGSDTQYF.

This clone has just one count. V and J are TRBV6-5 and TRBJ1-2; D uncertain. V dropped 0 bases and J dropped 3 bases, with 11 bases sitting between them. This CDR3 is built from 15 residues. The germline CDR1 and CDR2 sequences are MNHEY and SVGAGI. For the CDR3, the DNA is TGTGCCAGCAGTTACTCATACGGGGAACACTATGGCTACACCTTC. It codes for CASSYSYGEHYGYTF.

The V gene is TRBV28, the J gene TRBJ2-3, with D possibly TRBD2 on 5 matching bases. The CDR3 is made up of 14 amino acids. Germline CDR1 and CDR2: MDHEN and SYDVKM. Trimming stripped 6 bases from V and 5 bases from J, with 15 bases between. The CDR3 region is CASSPRDSKDTQYF. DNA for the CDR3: TGTGCCAGCAGCCCCCGGGATTCGAAAGATACGCAGTATTTT. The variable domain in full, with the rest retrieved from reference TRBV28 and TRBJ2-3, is DVKVTQSSRYLVKRTGEKVFLECVQDMDHENMFWYRQDPGLGLRLIYFSYDVKMKEKGDIPEGYSVSREKKERFSLILESASTNQTSMYLCASSPRDSKDTQYFGPGTRLTVL.

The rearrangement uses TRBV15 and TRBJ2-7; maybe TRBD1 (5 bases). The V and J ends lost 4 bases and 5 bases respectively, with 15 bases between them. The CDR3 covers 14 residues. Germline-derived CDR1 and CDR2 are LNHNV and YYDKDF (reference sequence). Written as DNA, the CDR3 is TGTGCCACCAGCATACGGACAACCGGAGACGAGCAGTACTTC. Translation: CATSIRTTGDEQYF.

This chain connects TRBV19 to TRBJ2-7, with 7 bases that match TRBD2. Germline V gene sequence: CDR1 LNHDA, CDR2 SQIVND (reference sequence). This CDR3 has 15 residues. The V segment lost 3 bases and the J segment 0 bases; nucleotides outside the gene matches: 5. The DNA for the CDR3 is TGTGCCAGTAGTATGGGGCTAGCGGACTCCTACGAGCAGTACTTC. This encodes CASSMGLADSYEQYF.

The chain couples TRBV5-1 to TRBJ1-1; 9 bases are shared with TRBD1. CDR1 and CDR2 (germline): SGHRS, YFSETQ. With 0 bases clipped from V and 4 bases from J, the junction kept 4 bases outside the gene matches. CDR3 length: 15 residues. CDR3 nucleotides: TGCGCCAGCAGCTTGGCCGTGACAGGGGGCACTGAAGCTTTCTTT. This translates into CASSLAVTGGTEAFF.

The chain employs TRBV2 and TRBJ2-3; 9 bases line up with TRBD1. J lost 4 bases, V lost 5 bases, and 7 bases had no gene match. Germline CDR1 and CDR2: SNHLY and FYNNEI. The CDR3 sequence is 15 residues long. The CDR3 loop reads CASSPGTGNPDTQYF. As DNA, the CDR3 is TGTGCCAGCAGTCCAGGGACAGGGAATCCAGATACGCAGTATTTT. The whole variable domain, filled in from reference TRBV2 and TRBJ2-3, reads EPEVTQTPSHQVTQMGQEVILRCVPISNHLYFYWYRQILGQKVEFLVSFYNNEISEKSEIFDDQFSVERPDGSNFTLKIRSTKLEDSAMYFCASSPGTGNPDTQYFGPGTRLTVL.

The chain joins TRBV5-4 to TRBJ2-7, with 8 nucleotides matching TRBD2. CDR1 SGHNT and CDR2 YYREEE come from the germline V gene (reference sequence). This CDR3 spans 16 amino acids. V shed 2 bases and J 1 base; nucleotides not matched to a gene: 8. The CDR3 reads CASSFAGGTLSYEQYF. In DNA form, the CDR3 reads TGTGCCAGCAGCTTTGCGGGGGGCACACTATCCTACGAGCAGTACTTC.

The CDR3 DNA reads TGCGCCAGCAGCCAAGATGGGGGGACCCAGCAGTACTTC. This sequence encodes CASSQDGGTQQYF. The rearrangement links TRBV4-1 to TRBJ2-7, with a weak D call TRBD2 (6 bases). This CDR3 spans 13 amino acids. Germline values: CDR1 MGHRA, CDR2 YSYEKL. The germline V and J ends were trimmed by 0 bases and 8 bases, with 11 bases remaining between them.

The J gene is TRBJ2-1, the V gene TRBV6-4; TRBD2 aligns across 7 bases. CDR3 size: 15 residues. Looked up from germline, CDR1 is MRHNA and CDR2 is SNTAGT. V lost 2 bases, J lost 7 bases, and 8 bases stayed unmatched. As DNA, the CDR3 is TGTGCCAGCAGTGACGAGGCTAGCGGTCCTAATGAGCAGTTCTTC. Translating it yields CASSDEASGPNEQFF.

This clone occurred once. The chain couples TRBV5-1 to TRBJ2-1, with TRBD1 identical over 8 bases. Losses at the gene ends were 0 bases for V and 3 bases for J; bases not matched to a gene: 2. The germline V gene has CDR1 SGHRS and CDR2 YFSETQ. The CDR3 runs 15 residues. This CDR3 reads CASSLDRGSYNEQFF. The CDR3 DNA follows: TGCGCCAGCAGCTTGGACAGGGGGAGCTACAATGAGCAGTTCTTC.

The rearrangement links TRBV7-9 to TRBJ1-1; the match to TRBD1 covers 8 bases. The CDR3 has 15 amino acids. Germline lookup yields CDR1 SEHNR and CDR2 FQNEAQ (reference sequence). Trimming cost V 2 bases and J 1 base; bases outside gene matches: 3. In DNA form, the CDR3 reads TGTGCCAGCAGCTTATCCGGGACAGGGAACACTGAAGCTTTCTTT. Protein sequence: CASSLSGTGNTEAFF.

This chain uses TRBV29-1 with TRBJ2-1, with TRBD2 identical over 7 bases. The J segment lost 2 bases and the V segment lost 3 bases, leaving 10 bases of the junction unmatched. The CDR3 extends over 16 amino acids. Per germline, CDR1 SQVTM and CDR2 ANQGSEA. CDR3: CSVEEDIGTTYNEQFF. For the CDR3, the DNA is TGCAGCGTTGAGGAAGATATTGGGACTACCTACAATGAGCAGTTCTTC.

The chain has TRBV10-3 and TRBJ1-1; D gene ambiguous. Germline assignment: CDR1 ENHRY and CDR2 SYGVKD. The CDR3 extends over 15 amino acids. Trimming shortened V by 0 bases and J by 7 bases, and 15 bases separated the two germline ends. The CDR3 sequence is CAISESPVAGGEAFF. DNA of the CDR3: TGTGCCATCAGTGAGTCGCCCGTGGCGGGCGGTGAAGCTTTCTTT.

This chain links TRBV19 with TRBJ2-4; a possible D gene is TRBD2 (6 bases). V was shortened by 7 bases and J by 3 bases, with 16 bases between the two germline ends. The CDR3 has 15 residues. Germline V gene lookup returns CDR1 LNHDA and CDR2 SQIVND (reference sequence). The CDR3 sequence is CASTGRLEGKNIQYF. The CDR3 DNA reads TGTGCCAGTACCGGCCGTTTGGAGGGCAAAAACATTCAGTACTTC.

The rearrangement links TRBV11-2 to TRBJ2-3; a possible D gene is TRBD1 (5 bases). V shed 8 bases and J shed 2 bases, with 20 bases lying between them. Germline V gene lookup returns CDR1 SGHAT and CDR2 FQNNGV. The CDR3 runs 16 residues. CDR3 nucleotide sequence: TGTGCCAGCCTTCAGACAGCAAAGAAGGTCACAGATACGCAGTATTTT. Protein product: CASLQTAKKVTDTQYF.

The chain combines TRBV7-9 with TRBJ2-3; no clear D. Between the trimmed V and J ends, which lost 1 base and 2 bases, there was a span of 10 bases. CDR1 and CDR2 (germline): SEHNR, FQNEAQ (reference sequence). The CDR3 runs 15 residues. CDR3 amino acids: CASSLVESDTDTQYF. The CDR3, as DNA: TGTGCCAGCAGCTTAGTGGAGTCGGACACAGATACGCAGTATTTT.

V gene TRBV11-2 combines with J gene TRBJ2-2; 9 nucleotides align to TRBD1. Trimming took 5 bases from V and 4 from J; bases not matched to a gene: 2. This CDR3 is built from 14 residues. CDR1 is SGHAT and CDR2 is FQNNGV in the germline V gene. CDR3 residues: CASSTTGGTGELFF. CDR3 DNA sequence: TGTGCCAGCAGCACGACAGGGGGCACCGGGGAGCTGTTTTTT.

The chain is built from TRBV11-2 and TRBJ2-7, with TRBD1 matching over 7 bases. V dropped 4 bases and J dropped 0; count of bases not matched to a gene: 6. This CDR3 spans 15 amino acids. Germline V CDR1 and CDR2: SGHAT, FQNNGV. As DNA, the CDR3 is TGTGCCAGCAGCTCTGCTGGGGACAGCTCCTACGAGCAGTACTTC. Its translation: CASSSAGDSSYEQYF.

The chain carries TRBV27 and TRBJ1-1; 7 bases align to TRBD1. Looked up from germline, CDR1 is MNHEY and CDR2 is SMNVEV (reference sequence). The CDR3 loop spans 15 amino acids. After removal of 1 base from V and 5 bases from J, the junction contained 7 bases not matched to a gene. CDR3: CASSLLRDSLTEAFF. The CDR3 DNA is TGTGCCAGCAGTTTATTACGGGACAGTCTAACTGAAGCTTTCTTT.

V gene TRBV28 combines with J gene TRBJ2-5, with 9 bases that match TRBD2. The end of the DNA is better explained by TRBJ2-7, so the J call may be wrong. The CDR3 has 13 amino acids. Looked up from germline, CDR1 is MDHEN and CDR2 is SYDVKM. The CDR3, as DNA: TGTGCCAGCGAGTTAGCGGGAGCCTACGAGCAGTACTTC. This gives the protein CASELAGAYEQYF.

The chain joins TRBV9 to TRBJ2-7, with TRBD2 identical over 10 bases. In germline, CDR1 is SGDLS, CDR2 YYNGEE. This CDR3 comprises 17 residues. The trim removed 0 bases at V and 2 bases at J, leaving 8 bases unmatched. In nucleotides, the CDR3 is TGTGCCAGCAGCGTAGGTCTAGCGGGAGCAACCACCTACGAGCAGTACTTC. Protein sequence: CASSVGLAGATTYEQYF.

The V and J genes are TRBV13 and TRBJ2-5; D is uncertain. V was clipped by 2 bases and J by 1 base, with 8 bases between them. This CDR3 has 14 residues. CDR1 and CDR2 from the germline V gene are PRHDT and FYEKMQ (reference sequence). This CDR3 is CASSLRSAQETQYF. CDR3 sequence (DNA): TGTGCCAGCAGCTTAAGAAGCGCCCAAGAGACCCAGTACTTC.

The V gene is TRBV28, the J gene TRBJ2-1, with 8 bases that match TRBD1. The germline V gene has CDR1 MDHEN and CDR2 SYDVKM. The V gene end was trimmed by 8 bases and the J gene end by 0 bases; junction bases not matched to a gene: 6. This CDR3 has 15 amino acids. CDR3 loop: CASLWDRSSYNEQFF. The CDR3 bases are TGTGCCAGCCTATGGGACAGGAGCTCCTACAATGAGCAGTTCTTC.

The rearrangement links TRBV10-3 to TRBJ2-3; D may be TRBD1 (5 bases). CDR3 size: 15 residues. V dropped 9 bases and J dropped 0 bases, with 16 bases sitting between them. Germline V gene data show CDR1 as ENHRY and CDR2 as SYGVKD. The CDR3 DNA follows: TGTGCCATATCCCAGACAGTCACTAGCACAGATACGCAGTATTTT. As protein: CAISQTVTSTDTQYF.